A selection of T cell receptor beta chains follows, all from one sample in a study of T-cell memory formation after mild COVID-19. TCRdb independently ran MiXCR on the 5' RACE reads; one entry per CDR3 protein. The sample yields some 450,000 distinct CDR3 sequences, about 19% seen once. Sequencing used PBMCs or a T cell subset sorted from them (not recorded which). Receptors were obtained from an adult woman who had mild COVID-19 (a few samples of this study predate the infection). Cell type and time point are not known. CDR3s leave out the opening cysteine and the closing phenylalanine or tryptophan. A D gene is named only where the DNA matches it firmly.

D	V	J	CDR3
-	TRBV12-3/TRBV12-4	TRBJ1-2	ASSLRRGIGGYT
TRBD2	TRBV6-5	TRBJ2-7	ASSTSGGSYEQY
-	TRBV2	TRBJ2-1	ASMVVGDSYNEQF
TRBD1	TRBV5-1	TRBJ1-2	ASSQDRGYGYT
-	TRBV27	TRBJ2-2	ASSPRQGYNAGELF
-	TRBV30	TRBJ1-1	AWSLGIGTEAF
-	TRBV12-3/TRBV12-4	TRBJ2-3	ASTPGRGASTDTQY
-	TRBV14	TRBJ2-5	ASSQEGPPFFQY
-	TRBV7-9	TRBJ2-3	ASSPIRTDTQY
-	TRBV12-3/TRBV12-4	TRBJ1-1	ASRIGQWVYTEAF
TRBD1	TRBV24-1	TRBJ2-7	ATSDSGTGDSYEQY
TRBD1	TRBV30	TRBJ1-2	AWRRTGGNYGYT
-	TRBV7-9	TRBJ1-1	ASSQTVNTEAF
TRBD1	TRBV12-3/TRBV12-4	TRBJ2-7	ASSMTGSHEQY
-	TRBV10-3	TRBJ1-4	AISESGGALNEKLF
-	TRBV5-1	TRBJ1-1	ASSLDPFTEAF
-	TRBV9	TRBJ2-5	ASSVDPIQETQY
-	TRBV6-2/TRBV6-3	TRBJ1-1	ASSRLRGADTEAF
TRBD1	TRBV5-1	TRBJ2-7	ASSFETGGREQY
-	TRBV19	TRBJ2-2	ASSIVFNTGELF
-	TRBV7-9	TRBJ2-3	ASSLSVRYTDTQY
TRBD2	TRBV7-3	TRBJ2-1	ASSLGAGLADNEQF